Listed below are T cell receptor beta chains from one sample, sequenced in a study of T cells in localized non-small cell lung cancer. Profiling relied on immunoSEQ multiplex PCR, and the TCRdb table lists in-frame clones only, not all of them. The sample contains 55,000 to 65,000 clones, about 90% of which appear only once. The sample in question was peripheral blood, obtained before any cancer treatment. These TCRs come from a man between 35 and 75 years old with stage I squamous cell lung carcinoma. Each CDR3 is given with its conserved first and last residue. The D gene is left open where the match is weak. Rows give clone size only sometimes, using once, few, many, or a class for an expanded clone.

clone size	D gene	J gene	CDR3 length	V gene	CDR3 protein	CDR3 DNA
-	-	TRBJ1-2	13	TRBV27	CASSLQVWGGYTF	TGTGCCAGCAGCCTTCAGGTTTGGGGTGGCTACACCTTC
-	-	TRBJ1-5	15	TRBV19	CASSIGRLAAQPQHF	TGTGCCAGTAGTATCGGACGGCTGGCCGCTCAGCCCCAGCATTTT
-	-	TRBJ1-2	12	TRBV11-2	CASSRGADGYTF	TGTGCCAGCAGCAGGGGGGCCGATGGCTACACCTTC
-	-	TRBJ1-1	13	TRBV6-5	CASGGGRGTEAFF	TGTGCCAGCGGGGGGGGAAGGGGCACTGAAGCTTTCTTT
few	-	TRBJ1-3	15	TRBV9	CASRRAGGSGNTIYF	TGTGCCAGTCGGAGGGCCGGGGGCAGTGGAAACACCATATATTTT
-	TRBD2	TRBJ2-1	19	TRBV4-3	CASSQDPSGRVTPYNEQFF	TGCGCCAGCAGCCAAGATCCCAGCGGGAGGGTAACCCCCTACAATGAGCAGTTCTTC
-	TRBD2	TRBJ2-2	15	TRBV29-1	CSVLRRPRGGGELFF	TGCAGCGTTTTGAGACGGCCTCGGGGGGGCGGGGAGCTGTTTTTT
-	-	TRBJ1-1	12	TRBV6-1	CASSLRNTEAFF	TGTGCCAGCAGCCTACGTAACACTGAAGCTTTCTTT
-	-	TRBJ2-1	15	TRBV7-9	CASSLGLGGRNEQFF	TGTGCCAGCAGCTTAGGCCTAGGGGGGAGGAATGAGCAGTTCTTC
-	-	TRBJ1-1	15	TRBV28	CASRPNWDGNTEAFF	TGTGCCAGCAGACCGAACTGGGACGGGAACACTGAAGCTTTCTTT
once	TRBD2	TRBJ2-7	15	TRBV7-2	CASSIGLAGAYEQYF	TGTGCCAGCAGCATAGGACTAGCGGGGGCTTACGAGCAGTACTTC
few	-	TRBJ2-2	13	TRBV10-3	CAISDRVHGELFF	TGTGCCATCAGTGACAGGGTTCACGGGGAGCTGTTTTTT
-	TRBD2	TRBJ2-1	16	TRBV18	CASSRGLAGGPHEQFF	TGTGCCAGCTCACGGGGACTAGCGGGAGGGCCTCATGAGCAGTTCTTC
-	-	TRBJ1-1	15	TRBV10-1	CASSGQVLGGYEAFF	TGCGCCAGCAGTGGACAGGTCCTCGGAGGTTATGAAGCTTTCTTT
few	-	TRBJ2-7	13	TRBV6-6	CASRKPVDDEQYF	TGTGCCAGCAGAAAACCCGTTGACGACGAGCAGTACTTC
-	-	TRBJ2-5	14	TRBV7-9	CASSPQGGQETQYF	TGTGCCAGCAGCCCGCAGGGGGGACAAGAGACCCAGTACTTC
-	TRBD1	TRBJ2-5	15	TRBV2	CASTNIQGEQETQYF	TGTGCCAGCACAAACATACAGGGGGAACAAGAGACCCAGTACTTC
-	-	TRBJ2-5	12	TRBV7-9	CASSLREETQYF	TGTGCCAGCAGCCTTCGAGAAGAGACCCAGTACTTC
-	TRBD1	TRBJ2-7	14	TRBV7-2	CASSLTGATYEQYF	TGTGCCAGCAGCTTGACAGGGGCGACCTACGAGCAGTACTTC
-	TRBD1	TRBJ1-4	13	TRBV19	CATHGTANEKLFF	TGTGCCACCCACGGGACAGCTAATGAAAAACTGTTTTTT
-	-	TRBJ2-5	12	TRBV2	CASSDEQETQYF	TGTGCCAGCAGTGACGAACAAGAGACCCAGTACTTC
-	-	TRBJ2-6	15	TRBV14	CASSPLNSGANVLTF	TGTGCCAGCAGCCCCCTAAACTCTGGGGCCAACGTCCTGACTTTC
-	-	TRBJ2-3	14	TRBV5-4	CASSPWDGTDTQYF	TGTGCCAGCAGCCCCTGGGACGGCACAGATACGCAGTATTTT
-	TRBD2	TRBJ2-7	15	TRBV7-4	CASSRLSGRIDEQYF	TGTGCCAGCAGCCGGCTTAGCGGGAGGATCGACGAGCAGTACTTC
-	TRBD2	TRBJ2-1	18	TRBV18	CASSSTSGSYSSYNEQFF	TGTGCCAGCTCAAGTACTAGCGGGTCCTATAGCTCCTACAATGAGCAGTTCTTC
-	TRBD1	TRBJ2-5	15	TRBV19	CASSLQDRAVETQYF	TGTGCCAGTAGTCTCCAGGACAGGGCCGTGGAGACCCAGTACTTC
once	-	TRBJ1-2	13	TRBV7-9	CASSSEAPYGYTF	TGTGCCAGCTCCTCAGAGGCTCCCTATGGCTACACCTTC
-	-	TRBJ2-3	15	TRBV11-2	CASSFTAGSPDTQYF	TGTGCCAGCAGCTTTACGGCGGGATCGCCAGATACGCAGTATTTT
-	-	TRBJ2-7	13	TRBV6-5	CASSYGQTYEQYF	TGTGCCAGCAGTTACGGCCAAACTTACGAGCAGTACTTC
-	-	TRBJ1-1	15	TRBV14	CASSQTRGGMAEAFF	TGTGCCAGCAGCCAAACACGGGGGGGGATGGCTGAAGCTTTCTTT
-	TRBD2	TRBJ2-2	16	TRBV7-2	CASILAGGPGTGELFF	TGTGCCAGCATACTAGCGGGAGGGCCGGGCACCGGGGAGCTGTTTTTT
once	-	TRBJ2-2	12	TRBV28	CASSPSTGELFF	TGTGCCAGCAGTCCATCCACCGGGGAGCTGTTTTTT
few	-	TRBJ2-7	13	TRBV2	CASSIFKYYEQYF	TGTGCCAGCAGCATTTTTAAGTACTACGAGCAGTACTTC
-	TRBD1	TRBJ1-2	14	TRBV2	CASIATGAVGGYTF	TGTGCCAGCATTGCGACAGGGGCAGTTGGAGGCTACACCTTC
-	-	TRBJ2-2	16	TRBV27	CASSFYLGGENGELFF	TGTGCCAGCAGTTTCTATCTGGGGGGAGAGAACGGGGAGCTGTTTTTT
-	TRBD2	TRBJ2-5	14	TRBV27	CASSLNGGEETQYF	TGTGCCAGCAGTTTAAACGGGGGGGAGGAGACCCAGTACTTC
-	-	TRBJ1-1	14	TRBV18	CASSPGGGITEAFF	TGTGCCAGCTCACCAGGAGGGGGAATCACTGAAGCTTTCTTT
-	TRBD2	TRBJ2-3	16	TRBV5-5	CASSATPLAGADTQYF	TGTGCCAGCAGCGCGACCCCTCTAGCGGGAGCAGATACGCAGTATTTT
-	TRBD1	TRBJ2-1	14	TRBV27	CASSLSHRGNEQFF	TGTGCCAGCAGTTTATCACACAGGGGAAATGAGCAGTTCTTC
-	TRBD2	TRBJ2-1	15	TRBV28	CASSFWGGSYNEQFF	TGTGCCAGCAGTTTTTGGGGGGGGTCCTACAATGAGCAGTTCTTC
-	TRBD2	TRBJ2-7	16	TRBV6-5	CASSYSVDSGRNEQYF	TGTGCCAGCAGTTACTCGGTGGATAGCGGGAGAAACGAGCAGTACTTC
-	-	TRBJ2-2	14	TRBV5-1	CASSLLPNTGELFF	TGCGCCAGCAGCTTGCTGCCGAACACCGGGGAGCTGTTTTTT
-	TRBD2	TRBJ2-4	15	TRBV6-5	CASSAGGRAKNIQYF	TGTGCCAGCAGTGCGGGAGGACGAGCCAAAAACATTCAGTACTTC
-	TRBD2	TRBJ2-7	16	TRBV6-5	CASSSPEGAGGNEQYF	TGTGCCAGCAGTTCCCCCGAGGGGGCGGGAGGGAACGAGCAGTACTTC
-	-	TRBJ1-1	13	TRBV6-6	CASVGMGNTEAFF	TGTGCCAGCGTGGGAATGGGGAACACTGAAGCTTTCTTT
-	-	TRBJ2-5	16	TRBV5-1	CASSLAGSGLGETQYF	TGCGCCAGCAGCTTGGCGGGTTCGGGGCTAGGAGAGACCCAGTACTTC
-	-	TRBJ1-2	13	TRBV7-6	CASSLGQNYGYTF	TGTGCCAGCAGCTTAGGGCAGAACTATGGCTACACCTTC
-	TRBD2	TRBJ2-3	16	TRBV10-1	CASSSSGLAGADTQYF	TGCGCCAGCAGTTCCTCTGGACTAGCGGGAGCAGATACGCAGTATTTT
-	-	TRBJ2-7	12	TRBV5-6	CASTSGEWEQYF	TGTGCCAGCACCTCCGGAGAGTGGGAGCAGTACTTC
-	-	TRBJ1-3	19	TRBV28	CASSFRWTAKKTSGNTIYF	TGTGCCAGCAGTTTCCGATGGACAGCGAAAAAGACCTCTGGAAACACCATATATTTT